The rows below give T cell receptor beta chains drawn from one sample of a study of early T cells in non-severe SARS-CoV-2 infection. TCRdb ran MiXCR on the 5' RACE reads and lists one entry per CDR3 protein. The sample consists of some 80,000 distinct CDR3 sequences, about 13% of them appearing once. What was sequenced was whole blood. These receptors were obtained from an adult who was a healthcare worker with PCR-confirmed SARS-CoV-2 infection or an uninfected control (not recorded which). Both conserved end residues are part of each CDR3. The D gene is left open where the match is weak. Clone size, where shown, is once, few, many, or a class for clones that have expanded.

D gene	clone size	V gene	J gene	CDR3 protein	CDR3 DNA
.	few	TRBV5-1	TRBJ2-5	CASSWRQGGRGETQYF	TGCGCCAGCAGCTGGCGACAGGGAGGTCGTGGAGAGACCCAGTACTTC
.	.	TRBV10-3	TRBJ2-1	CAISEWKGLAESYNEQFF	TGTGCCATCAGTGAGTGGAAAGGGTTGGCGGAATCCTACAATGAGCAGTTCTTC
TRBD2	.	TRBV27	TRBJ2-1	CASSFGLAGDEQFF	TGTGCCAGCAGCTTCGGACTAGCGGGGGATGAGCAGTTCTTC
.	many	TRBV7-7	TRBJ2-5	CASSLGTHRETQYF	TGTGCTAGCAGCCTGGGGACCCACCGGGAGACCCAGTACTTC
.	many	TRBV10-3	TRBJ2-6	CAISAAGVLSGANVLTF	TGTGCCATCAGTGCAGCAGGGGTGTTGTCTGGGGCCAACGTCCTGACTTTC
.	many	TRBV6-1	TRBJ1-1	CASRKGGNTEAFF	TGTGCCAGCAGAAAAGGGGGGAACACTGAAGCTTTCTTT
TRBD2	many	TRBV4-2	TRBJ2-5	CASSQATSGGGETQYF	TGTGCCAGCAGCCAAGCGACTAGCGGGGGAGGTGAGACCCAGTACTTC
.	few	TRBV30	TRBJ2-1	CACWSGGNEQFF	TGTGCCTGCTGGTCCGGGGGCAATGAGCAGTTCTTC
.	many	TRBV2	TRBJ1-1	CASSEARAEFTEAFF	TGTGCCAGCAGTGAAGCGAGGGCAGAATTTACTGAAGCTTTCTTT
.	few	TRBV9	TRBJ2-7	CASSVSLAGEQYF	TGTGCCAGCAGCGTATCGCTAGCCGGCGAGCAGTACTTC
TRBD1	many	TRBV12-3/TRBV12-4	TRBJ1-5	CASSQTRDRVQPQHF	TGTGCCAGCAGCCAGACCCGGGACAGGGTTCAGCCCCAGCATTTT
TRBD1	many	TRBV3-1	TRBJ1-4	CASSNRGDSEKLFF	TGTGCCAGCAGTAACAGGGGAGACAGTGAAAAACTGTTTTTT
.	few	TRBV12-3/TRBV12-4	TRBJ2-7	CASSFADEQYF	TGTGCCAGCAGTTTTGCAGACGAGCAGTACTTC
.	few	TRBV10-3	TRBJ2-1	CAISESIRQYNEQFF	TGTGCCATCAGTGAGTCGATTCGACAGTACAATGAGCAGTTCTTC
TRBD2	.	TRBV15	TRBJ2-7	CATSVRAGRAYEQYF	TGTGCCACCAGCGTCAGGGCAGGGAGGGCCTACGAGCAGTACTTC
.	few	TRBV14	TRBJ2-1	CASSQDLRGEQFF	TGTGCCAGCAGCCAAGATCTGCGAGGGGAGCAGTTCTTC
.	many	TRBV6-5	TRBJ2-1	CASSSARANEQFF	TGTGCCAGCAGTTCGGCGAGGGCCAATGAGCAGTTCTTC
.	many	TRBV29-1	TRBJ2-3	CSVAWVSTDTQYF	TGCAGCGTTGCTTGGGTATCCACAGATACGCAGTATTTT
.	few	TRBV11-2	TRBJ1-1	CASSLSREAFF	TGTGCCAGCAGCTTAAGCAGGGAAGCTTTCTTT
TRBD1	many	TRBV20-1	TRBJ2-5	CSAGQGVGETQYF	TGCAGTGCGGGACAGGGGGTCGGGGAGACCCAGTACTTC
.	many	TRBV11-1	TRBJ1-2	CASSLQGGDEGYTF	TGTGCCAGCAGCTTACAGGGAGGCGACGAAGGCTACACCTTC
.	many	TRBV11-1	TRBJ2-7	CASSYSPTRFEQYF	TGTGCCAGCAGCTATTCCCCGACTCGTTTCGAGCAGTACTTC
.	few	TRBV4-3	TRBJ1-5	CASSQEPSNQPQHF	TGCGCCAGCAGCCAAGAACCTAGCAATCAGCCCCAGCATTTT
TRBD2	.	TRBV20-1	TRBJ2-3	CSARRHSRLAGLADTQYF	TGCAGTGCTAGAAGGCACAGCCGGCTAGCGGGGTTAGCAGATACGCAGTATTTT
.	.	TRBV12-3/TRBV12-4	TRBJ1-1	CASSWGKYTEAFF	TGTGCCAGCAGTTGGGGGAAGTACACTGAAGCTTTCTTT
.	few	TRBV30	TRBJ2-1	CAWSRDNEQFF	TGTGCCTGGAGTCGAGACAATGAGCAGTTCTTC
TRBD1	many	TRBV14	TRBJ1-2	CASRAQGEKGTNYGYTF	TGTGCCAGCAGAGCTCAGGGGGAGAAAGGCACTAACTATGGCTACACCTTC
.	few	TRBV7-9	TRBJ2-1	CASWGALPNEQFF	TGTGCCAGCTGGGGGGCTCTCCCCAATGAGCAGTTCTTC
TRBD1	many	TRBV20-1	TRBJ1-5	CSARDRGQGGNQPQHF	TGCAGTGCTAGAGATCGTGGGCAGGGGGGGAATCAGCCCCAGCATTTT
.	few	TRBV12-3/TRBV12-4	TRBJ2-7	CASSPPPSVRQERYEQYF	TGTGCCAGCAGTCCCCCGCCATCCGTACGGCAGGAGAGGTACGAGCAGTACTTC
TRBD1	.	TRBV5-1	TRBJ2-5	CASSLGQGETQYF	TGCGCCAGCAGCTTGGGACAGGGGGAGACCCAGTACTTC
TRBD1	.	TRBV27	TRBJ2-3	CASSQPGQGPDTQYF	TGTGCCAGCAGCCAGCCGGGACAGGGACCAGATACGCAGTATTTT
TRBD1	.	TRBV29-1	TRBJ2-1	CSGWDRPKQFF	TGCAGCGGCTGGGACAGGCCTAAGCAGTTCTTC
TRBD1	.	TRBV6-5	TRBJ1-2	CASSYGGQYYTF	TGTGCCAGCAGTTACGGGGGACAGTACTACACCTTC
TRBD2	many	TRBV20-1	TRBJ2-7	CSARWLNAGGSPYEQYF	TGCAGTGCTAGATGGTTGAACGCGGGGGGTTCTCCCTACGAGCAGTACTTC
.	.	TRBV6-6	TRBJ1-5	CASSYGGGQPQHF	TGTGCCAGCAGTTATGGGGGTGGTCAGCCCCAGCATTTT
.	.	TRBV4-3	TRBJ2-7	CASSPILMGQEQYF	TGCGCCAGCAGCCCAATTTTGATGGGGCAGGAGCAGTACTTC
.	many	TRBV3-1	TRBJ2-5	CASSQDPTTQETQYF	TGTGCCAGCAGCCAAGATCCGACGACCCAAGAGACCCAGTACTTC
TRBD2	many	TRBV9	TRBJ2-3	CASSSPRASSGTTDTQYF	TGTGCCAGCAGCTCACCAAGGGCATCTAGCGGAACCACAGATACGCAGTATTTT